This T cell receptor beta chain came from a study of blood T cell repertoires in COVID-19. About the research overall: From the United States, Italy and Spain came samples of acute and convalescent COVID-19. T cells, B-cell-depleted T cells, or PBMCs supplied cDNA or gDNA.

As processed by the authors: Reference gene primers were amplified, and this amplification served to estimate nucleated cell counts. Assay used: immunoSEQ multiplex PCR; TCRdb lists only in-frame clones, some missing. V and J calls and clone size are those listed in that table; D and trimming were worked out from the DNA. The top ten hold 8% to 10% of the sample, which has some 230,000 clones, approximately 78% seen once. The V gene lost 5 bases and the J gene lost 6 bases, with 17 bases spanning the gap. Germline V CDR1 and CDR2: PRHDT, FYEKMQ (reference sequence). The CDR3 is 15 residues long. Input material: peripheral blood. The rearrangement links TRBV13 to TRBJ2-1; D perhaps matches TRBD2 (6 bases). This receptor was identified in a woman over 75 with COVID-19, enrolled during active disease. The CDR3 nucleotides read TGTGCCAGCAGCGCGTTAGGACTACGTCGCAATGAGCAGTTCTTC. Encoded protein: CASSALGLRRNEQFF.